These 21 T cell receptor beta chains were all obtained from the same sample, sequenced in a study of human T cells and chemical hapten exposure. TCRdb fed the RACE reads into MiXCR, producing one record per CDR3 protein. The sample lists around 380,000 distinct CDR3 sequences, 4.8% seen once, with over 2% in the top ten. Time point given: patch test 1, 2 weeks after DPC sensitization. As for treatment: therapeutic diphenylcyclopropenone sensitization with weekly scalp DPC. The sequences come from whole blood, collected in connection with sensitization to the hapten diphenylcyclopropenone (DPC). The receptors shown here come from a woman between 50 and 59 years old with alopecia areata. Some clones in this sample may be carry-over from other donors' samples.

This clonotype was detected ten times or more. The gene calls are TRBV6-5 and TRBJ2-7; 7 bases match TRBD2. Germline V CDR1 and CDR2: MNHEY, SVGAGI. The length of the CDR3 is 16 residues. With V trimmed by 2 bases and J by 0 bases, 7 bases remained unmatched. The CDR3 loop reads CASSYTPGGGSYEQYF. The CDR3 bases are TGTGCCAGCAGTTACACCCCCGGCGGGGGCTCCTACGAGCAGTACTTC.

V usage is TRBV12-3 or TRBV12-4 and J usage is TRBJ1-1; TRBD1 is a possible D gene (5 bases). The CDR3 has 14 residues. V dropped 3 bases and J dropped 4 bases, with 12 bases sitting between them. In DNA, the CDR3 is TGTGCCAGCAGTTTTGGGGGGGGAGTCACTGAAGCTTTCTTT. The encoded protein is CASSFGGGVTEAFF.

A few counts support this clonotype. This chain connects TRBV12-3 or TRBV12-4 to TRBJ2-7; 10 bases agree with TRBD2. The V and J ends lost 7 bases and 3 bases, in that order; junction bases with no gene match: 9. This CDR3 has 15 amino acids. CDR3 coding DNA: TGTGCCAGCACCTTGGGGGCTAGCGGGAGCTACGAGCAGTACTTC. Protein: CASTLGASGSYEQYF.

A few counts support this clonotype. This chain links TRBV24-1 with TRBJ2-2; D is ambiguous. Trimming pared 4 bases from V and 2 bases from J, leaving 7 bases between. CDR3 length: 14 amino acids. Germline V gene lookup returns CDR1 KGHDR and CDR2 SFDVKD. The CDR3 sequence: CATSEYTNTGELFF. CDR3 nucleotides: TGTGCCACCAGTGAATATACAAACACCGGGGAGCTGTTTTTT.

This clonotype was detected ten times or more. The chain uses TRBV21-1 and TRBJ1-1. TRBV21-1 has pseudogene status. CDR3 length: 22 amino acids. The CDR3, as DNA: TGTGCCAGCGCGCATTCCCCATTCGAATTCGAATCAGAGAAGACACAGAACACTGAAGCTTTCTTT. It specifies CASAHSPFEFESEKTQNTEAFF.

This clonotype appeared many times. CDR3 sequence: CASSVEPSNQPQHF. The DNA for the CDR3 is TGTGCCAGCAGCGTAGAACCATCGAATCAGCCCCAGCATTTT. The chain couples TRBV9 to TRBJ1-5; D is undetermined. The ends were cut back, 0 bases at V and 4 bases at J, with 8 bases in the middle. Germline assignment: CDR1 SGDLS and CDR2 YYNGEE. CDR3 length equals 14 residues.

This clonotype showed up many times. The chain uses TRBV7-9 and TRBJ2-5, with 7 bases identical to TRBD1. Germline V gene sequence: CDR1 SEHNR, CDR2 FQNEAQ (reference sequence). V trimming: 5 bases; J trimming: 2 bases; junction bases outside the gene matches: 8. The CDR3 sequence is 15 residues long. CDR3 protein: CASSQTTGTQETQYF. CDR3 nucleotides: TGTGCCAGCAGCCAAACGACAGGGACGCAAGAGACCCAGTACTTC.

This chain links TRBV5-1 with TRBJ1-1; D uncertain. Germline V CDR1 and CDR2: SGHRS, YFSETQ. The CDR3 contains 14 residues. Between the trimmed V and J ends, which lost 2 bases and 3 bases, there was a span of 11 bases. The CDR3 is CASSFGVMDTEAFF. Here the CDR3 DNA reads TGCGCCAGCAGCTTCGGTGTCATGGACACTGAAGCTTTCTTT.

The chain uses TRBV7-2 and TRBJ2-2; D unresolved. Germline V CDR1 and CDR2: SGHTA, FQGNSA. The CDR3 length is 14 residues. Between the trimmed V and J ends, which lost 5 bases and 5 bases, there was a span of 12 bases. CDR3 nucleotide sequence: TGTGCCAGCAGCGCTAGGGATGGGACCGGGGAGCTGTTTTTT. It encodes CASSARDGTGELFF.

This clonotype showed up many times. This rearrangement joins TRBV4-1 to TRBJ1-1; 9 nucleotides align to TRBD1. Per germline, CDR1 MGHRA and CDR2 YSYEKL. CDR3 length: 17 residues. Trimming cost V 1 base and J 4 bases; bases outside gene matches: 10. DNA for the CDR3: TGCGCCAGCAGCCAAGGGGTCCCGGGACAGGGTCGCACTGAAGCTTTCTTT. Its translation: CASSQGVPGQGRTEAFF.

The chain uses TRBV15 and TRBJ2-6, with D unclear. Trimming stripped 3 bases from V and 2 bases from J, with 11 bases between. The CDR3 contains 16 residues. Germline V CDR1 and CDR2: LNHNV, YYDKDF (reference sequence). CDR3 protein: CATSSVRAAGANVLTF. Here the CDR3 DNA reads TGTGCCACCAGCAGTGTTAGGGCGGCTGGGGCCAACGTCCTGACTTTC.

The chain combines TRBV7-9 with TRBJ1-2, with D perhaps TRBD1 (5 bases). Germline CDR1 is SEHNR and CDR2 is FQNEAQ (reference sequence). The CDR3 runs 17 residues. Between the trimmed V and J ends, which lost 4 bases and 3 bases, there was a span of 21 bases. CDR3 nucleotide sequence: TGTGCCAGCAGCTCTCTAGGGGCCAGCCGGTGGGACTATGGCTACACCTTC. It codes for CASSSLGASRWDYGYTF.

This clonotype came up a few times. This chain links TRBV4-2 with TRBJ2-7, with D unclear. Per the germline V gene, CDR1 is LGHNA and CDR2 is YNFKEQ. The CDR3 is 13 amino acids. Deletions cut 0 bases from V and 6 bases from J, with 9 bases between. The CDR3 region is CASSQEITSEQYF. The CDR3 DNA follows: TGTGCCAGCAGCCAAGAAATAACTTCCGAGCAGTACTTC.

The chain couples TRBV2 to TRBJ1-2; D is uncertain. Trimming took 2 bases from V and 1 from J, leaving 8 bases between them. CDR1 and CDR2 from the germline V gene are SNHLY and FYNNEI. The CDR3 has 14 amino acids. The CDR3 sequence is CASSEPGVNYGYTF. The CDR3 DNA sequence: TGTGCCAGCAGTGAACCAGGAGTTAACTATGGCTACACCTTC.

This chain uses TRBV7-2 with TRBJ2-7; D is unresolved. CDR3 length: 13 amino acids. Trimming pared 4 bases from V and 6 bases from J, leaving 13 bases between. Germline V lookup: CDR1 SGHTA, CDR2 FQGNSA. Written as DNA, the CDR3 is TGTGCCAGCAGCTACAGCCCCCTACCCGAGCAGTACTTC. This translates into CASSYSPLPEQYF.

In its sample, this clonotype was seen a few times. The chain recombines TRBV7-2 with TRBJ2-3; D call uncertain. This CDR3 is built from 12 residues. V lost 6 bases to trimming and J lost 5 bases, with 9 bases between them. In germline, CDR1 is SGHTA, CDR2 FQGNSA. CDR3: CASSSIRDTQYF. CDR3 nucleotides: TGTGCCAGCAGTTCAATACGAGATACGCAGTATTTT.

In this sample, this clonotype turned up many times. The chain links TRBV5-1 to TRBJ1-1, with D hard to call. The CDR3 sequence is 15 residues long. Germline assignment: CDR1 SGHRS and CDR2 YFSETQ. V was cut by 0 bases and J by 4 bases, with 13 bases left in between. CDR3 residues: CASSLAEGGGTEAFF. The DNA of the CDR3 is TGCGCCAGCAGCTTGGCGGAGGGCGGAGGCACTGAAGCTTTCTTT.

This clonotype was recorded at least ten times. In DNA, the CDR3 is TGTGCCAGCAGCGGGAATGGGGGAAGCAATCAGCCCCAGCATTTT. Translating gives CASSGNGGSNQPQHF. The genes are TRBV6-5 and TRBJ1-5; maybe TRBD1 (5 bases). V dropped 6 bases and J dropped 1 base, with 13 bases sitting between them. Looked up from germline, CDR1 is MNHEY and CDR2 is SVGAGI. The CDR3 length is 15 residues.

This clonotype was observed many times. This chain connects TRBV9 to TRBJ2-3, with a weak D call TRBD2 (6 bases). The germline V and J ends were trimmed by 4 bases and 5 bases, with 17 bases remaining between them. The germline V gene encodes CDR1 SGDLS and CDR2 YYNGEE. This CDR3 region has 15 residues. The CDR3 region has the DNA TGTGCCAGCAGCCCCTACAGTGGGGGAGGAGATACGCAGTATTTT. It translates to CASSPYSGGGDTQYF. The variable domain in full, with the rest retrieved from reference TRBV9 and TRBJ2-3, is DSGVTQTPKHLITATGQRVTLRCSPRSGDLSVYWYQQSLDQGLQFLIQYYNGEERAKGNILERFSAQQFPDLHSELNLSSLELGDSALYFCASSPYSGGGDTQYFGPGTRLTVL.

The V gene is TRBV2, the J gene TRBJ1-2, with D unresolved. With 8 bases removed from V and 4 bases from J, the gap between germline ends came to 8 bases. The CDR3 spans 11 residues. Germline V gene data show CDR1 as SNHLY and CDR2 as FYNNEI. The CDR3: CASGEFYGYTF. CDR3 DNA: TGTGCCAGCGGAGAATTCTATGGCTACACCTTC.

The chain combines TRBV2 with TRBJ2-7, with D unresolved. V gave up 4 bases and J gave up 3 bases, with 10 bases separating them. Germline loops: CDR1 SNHLY, CDR2 FYNNEI. The CDR3 contains 13 residues. The CDR3: CASSATVYYEQYF. The CDR3 DNA reads as TGTGCCAGCAGTGCTACAGTTTACTACGAGCAGTACTTC.